Shown below are 28 T cell receptor beta chains from a single sample sequenced in a study of T cell responses to AZD1222 COVID-19 vaccine. The data were produced by immunoSEQ multiplex PCR, yet TCRdb's version contains in-frame clones alone and is incomplete. The data contain 90,000 or so clones, approximately 88% of them seen just once; the ten biggest clones take up roughly 2.3%. Here the sequenced sample was peripheral blood, taken on day 0 of AZD1222 vaccination. These receptors were obtained from an adult in good health.

This sequence joins TRBV7-3 and TRBJ2-2; TRBD2 matches 12 bases. The trim removed 5 bases at V and 6 bases at J, leaving 10 bases unmatched. CDR1 is SGHTA, CDR2 FQGTGA, per germline. The CDR3 runs 17 residues. The CDR3 DNA is TGTGCCAGCAGCCCCGGAGCGCTAGCGGGGGGGGCCGGGGAGCTGTTTTTT. Encoded protein: CASSPGALAGGAGELFF.

V and J are TRBV5-1 and TRBJ1-2; D might be TRBD1 (6 bases). Trimming left V 0 bases short and J 8 bases short, with 8 bases between. This CDR3 spans 12 amino acids. Germline V gene data show CDR1 as SGHRS and CDR2 as YFSETQ. For the CDR3, the DNA is TGCGCCAGCAGCTTGGACAGGGTCGGCTACACCTTC. It codes for CASSLDRVGYTF.

This rearrangement joins TRBV12-5 to TRBJ2-1; D is possibly TRBD2 (5 bases). The V gene's germline CDR1 is LGHNT and CDR2 FRNRAP. The CDR3 covers 13 residues. V shed 6 bases and J shed 5 bases, with 11 bases lying between them. In nucleotides, the CDR3 is TGTGCTAGTGGCCCCCGGACTCACAATGAGCAGTTCTTC. It is translated as CASGPRTHNEQFF. Supplemented by reference TRBV12-5 and TRBJ2-1, the full variable domain reads DARVTQTPRHKVTEMGQEVTMRCQPILGHNTVFWYRQTMMQGLELLAYFRNRAPLDDSGMPKDRFSAEMPDATLATLKIQPSEPRDSAVYFCASGPRTHNEQFFGPGTRLTVL.

This clone was observed a single time. Here the CDR3 DNA reads TGTGCCTGGAGACGGGGTAGCGGTTACGAGCAGTACTTC. Amino acid sequence: CAWRRGSGYEQYF. The chain has TRBV30 and TRBJ2-7, with D possibly TRBD2 on 6 matching bases. V was cut by 3 bases and J by 4 bases, with 13 bases left in between. CDR1 is GTSNPN, CDR2 SVGIG, per germline (reference sequence). The CDR3 covers 13 residues.

The genes are TRBV5-1 and TRBJ1-6; D gene unclear. The V end was cut by 1 base, the J end by 7 bases, with 12 bases between. Germline lookup yields CDR1 SGHRS and CDR2 YFSETQ. The CDR3 spans 15 residues. This CDR3 reads CASSLTAPRNSPLHF. CDR3 nucleotide sequence: TGCGCCAGCAGCTTGACAGCCCCTAGGAATTCACCCCTCCACTTT.

The chain is built from TRBV27 and TRBJ2-6; no clear D gene. This CDR3 has 17 residues. The germline V gene has CDR1 MNHEY and CDR2 SMNVEV (reference sequence). V lost 3 bases, J lost 0 bases, and 12 bases lay in between. CDR3 sequence reads: CASSFIQKSSGANVLTF. CDR3 DNA sequence: TGTGCCAGCAGTTTTATCCAGAAGAGCTCTGGGGCCAACGTCCTGACTTTC.

The V and J genes are TRBV30 and TRBJ1-2; a possible D gene is TRBD1 (5 bases). The germline V gene encodes CDR1 GTSNPN and CDR2 SVGIG (reference sequence). This CDR3 spans 11 amino acids. Trimming removed 4 bases at V and 4 bases at J, with 7 bases between. DNA of the CDR3: TGTGCCTGGACAGGGAGCTATGGCTACACCTTC. Translation gives CAWTGSYGYTF.

The CDR3 sequence is CASSVGDTLGSPLHF. The CDR3 DNA sequence: TGTGCCAGCAGCGTAGGGGACACCCTTGGTTCACCCCTCCACTTT. The chain combines TRBV9 with TRBJ1-6, with D perhaps TRBD1 (6 bases). CDR1 is SGDLS and CDR2 is YYNGEE in the germline V gene. The CDR3 is 15 residues long. The V end lost 0 bases, the J end lost 9 bases, and 13 bases lay between the germline ends.

The chain recombines TRBV7-9 with TRBJ2-1; a possible D gene is TRBD1 (6 bases). Trimming cost V 5 bases and J 6 bases, with 14 bases left between them. The CDR3 extends over 14 amino acids. CDR1 SEHNR and CDR2 FQNEAQ come from the germline V gene (reference sequence). This CDR3 is CASSPRDKLNEQFF. DNA of the CDR3: TGTGCCAGCAGCCCCCGGGACAAGCTCAATGAGCAGTTCTTC.

This chain links TRBV29-1 with TRBJ2-6; 11 bases line up with TRBD1. The CDR3 totals 16 residues. Looked up from germline, CDR1 is SQVTM and CDR2 is ANQGSEA. After removal of 6 bases from V and 3 bases from J, the junction contained 7 bases not matched to a gene. The CDR3 loop is CSVGQGALDGANVLTF. The CDR3 DNA reads as TGCAGCGTCGGACAGGGGGCGCTTGATGGGGCCAACGTCCTGACTTTC. The full variable domain, rest sourced from reference TRBV29-1 and TRBJ2-6, is SAVISQKPSRDICQRGTSLTIQCQVDSQVTMMFWYRQQPGQSLTLIATANQGSEATYESGFVIDKFPISRPNLTFSTLTVSNMSPEDSSIYLCSVGQGALDGANVLTFGAGSRLTVL.

J is TRBJ1-5 and V is TRBV19; D might be TRBD1 (5 bases). There are 16 residues in the CDR3. V was clipped by 6 bases and J by 0 bases, with 15 bases between them. Germline CDR1 and CDR2: LNHDA and SQIVND (reference sequence). CDR3 region: CASRGGDIGSNQPQHF. CDR3 sequence (DNA): TGTGCCAGTAGGGGGGGGGATATTGGTAGCAATCAGCCCCAGCATTTT.

The V gene is TRBV12-3 or TRBV12-4, the J gene TRBJ1-2; 7 nucleotides align to TRBD1. The CDR3 has 12 residues. V trimming: 5 bases; J trimming: 7 bases; junction bases outside the gene matches: 4. The CDR3, as DNA: TGTGCCAGCAGTAGACAGGGAGGTGGCTACACCTTC. Translated: CASSRQGGGYTF.

The CDR3 reads CASSDHATEAFF. The DNA of the CDR3 is TGTGCCAGCAGTGACCACGCCACTGAAGCTTTCTTT. This chain joins TRBV2 and TRBJ1-1; D is uncertain. Germline assignment: CDR1 SNHLY and CDR2 FYNNEI. The CDR3 is made up of 12 amino acids. Deletions cut 3 bases from V and 4 bases from J, with 6 bases between.

The DNA of the CDR3 is TGTGCCAGCAGTTACTCAGGGAATGGAAATGAAAAACTGTTTTTT. Its protein product is CASSYSGNGNEKLFF. The chain joins TRBV6-5 to TRBJ1-4; unclear D gene. This CDR3 spans 15 amino acids. Trimming took 0 bases from V and 5 from J, leaving 10 bases between them. Germline V gives CDR1 MNHEY, CDR2 SVGAGI.

CDR3 nucleotides: TGTGCCAGCAGCGACCAAAAGGGGAGCACAGATACGCAGTATTTT. It specifies CASSDQKGSTDTQYF. This chain uses TRBV5-5 with TRBJ2-3, with D perhaps matching TRBD1 (5 bases). Germline V gene data show CDR1 as SGHKS and CDR2 as YYEKEE (reference sequence). Trimming shortened V by 4 bases and J by 0 bases, and 12 bases separated the two germline ends. This CDR3 has 15 amino acids.

V and J are TRBV18 and TRBJ2-7, with D perhaps matching TRBD1 (5 bases). Trimming cost V 1 base and J 2 bases, with 18 bases left between them. Germline loops: CDR1 KGHSH, CDR2 LQKENI. The CDR3 has 17 amino acids. CDR3 protein: CASSPQRRREGAYEQYF. The CDR3 nucleotides read TGTGCCAGCTCACCACAAAGGCGCAGGGAAGGGGCCTACGAGCAGTACTTC.

This rearrangement joins TRBV6-1 to TRBJ1-1; 8 bases are shared with TRBD1. Trimming cost V 2 bases and J 10 bases; bases outside gene matches: 12. This CDR3 region has 15 residues. Germline V gene data show CDR1 as MNHNS and CDR2 as SASEGT. Here the CDR3 DNA reads TGTGCCAGCAGTGAAAGGTCAGGGGGCGTAGCGGGAGCTTTCTTT. Translation gives CASSERSGGVAGAFF.

This rearrangement joins TRBV19 to TRBJ1-1; 8 bases are a match to TRBD1. V lost 4 bases to trimming and J lost 1 base; unmatched junction nucleotides: 2. From germline, CDR1 is LNHDA and CDR2 SQIVND (reference sequence). The CDR3 length is 14 residues. This CDR3 reads CASSKTGANTEAFF. The CDR3 DNA follows: TGTGCCAGTAGTAAGACAGGGGCGAACACTGAAGCTTTCTTT.

A note on this clone: Other nucleotide sequences in the sample specify the same CDR3. The CDR3 protein is CASSEGTGGYEQYF. The CDR3 DNA sequence: TGTGCCAGCAGTGAAGGGACAGGGGGCTACGAGCAGTACTTC. The chain recombines TRBV6-1 with TRBJ2-7, with TRBD1 matching 10 bases. This CDR3 contains 14 residues. Germline CDR1 and CDR2: MNHNS and SASEGT. Trimming removed 1 base from V and 3 bases from J; junction bases left unmatched: 0.

V gene TRBV7-2 combines with J gene TRBJ2-7; 10 bases map to TRBD2. Per the germline V gene, CDR1 is SGHTA and CDR2 is FQGNSA. The CDR3 covers 16 residues. With V trimmed by 1 base and J by 4 bases, 7 bases remained unmatched. CDR3 sequence: CASSLVGTSVGYEQYF. The CDR3 nucleotides are TGTGCCAGCAGCTTAGTAGGGACTAGCGTCGGGTACGAGCAGTACTTC.

The chain recombines TRBV5-4 with TRBJ2-7; TRBD2 matches at 8 bases. There are 14 residues in the CDR3. The V gene end was trimmed by 3 bases and the J gene end by 3 bases; junction bases not matched to a gene: 5. In germline, CDR1 is SGHNT, CDR2 YYREEE (reference sequence). The CDR3 DNA reads as TGTGCCAGCAGCTCGGGACTAGACTACTACGAGCAGTACTTC. It translates to CASSSGLDYYEQYF.

The V and J genes are TRBV15 and TRBJ1-2; 8 positions match TRBD1. The germline V gene has CDR1 LNHNV and CDR2 YYDKDF (reference sequence). The CDR3 extends over 14 amino acids. The V and J ends lost 1 base and 6 bases, in that order; junction bases with no gene match: 4. The CDR3 region has the DNA TGTGCCACCAGCAGAGTAAGACAGGGGAATGGCTACACCTTC. Translation: CATSRVRQGNGYTF.

The V and J genes are TRBV10-3 and TRBJ2-3; weak D call: TRBD2 (6 bases). CDR3 length: 14 residues. CDR1 and CDR2 from the germline V gene are ENHRY and SYGVKD. With 3 bases removed from V and 4 bases from J, the gap between germline ends came to 11 bases. This CDR3 is CAISDADYSDTQYF. The CDR3 coding sequence is TGTGCCATCAGTGATGCGGACTATTCAGATACGCAGTATTTT.

V and J are TRBV21-1 and TRBJ2-7; no check of the table's D call, TRBD2, against the DNA was made. TRBV21-1 is a pseudogene. The CDR3 is made up of 16 amino acids. The CDR3 DNA follows: TGTGCCAGCAGCAAAGTGAGGAAGGCAGTGTGGTACGAGCAGTACTTC. Amino acids: CASSKVRKAVWYEQYF.

This clone was detected a few times. The V and J genes are TRBV19 and TRBJ1-5; D is undetermined. CDR1 and CDR2 from the germline V gene are LNHDA and SQIVND (reference sequence). The CDR3 is made up of 12 amino acids. Trimming removed 6 bases from V and 5 bases from J, with 8 bases in between. The CDR3 loop reads CASSRRDQPQHF. As DNA, the CDR3 is TGTGCCAGTAGCCGTCGGGATCAGCCCCAGCATTTT.

CDR3 DNA: TGCGCCAGCAGCTTAGGTTCAGGGCCTACTGGTGGCTACACCTTC. Encoded protein: CASSLGSGPTGGYTF. The rearrangement links TRBV5-1 to TRBJ1-2; a weak D match, TRBD1 (5 bases). V lost 2 bases and J 7 bases, leaving 18 bases between the germline ends. Germline CDR1 reads SGHRS; CDR2 reads YFSETQ. The CDR3 spans 15 residues.

The chain links TRBV5-1 to TRBJ2-1, with TRBD2 matching over 11 bases. V shed 4 bases and J 5 bases; nucleotides not matched to a gene: 5. The CDR3 covers 15 residues. Germline CDR1 SGHRS, CDR2 YFSETQ. The CDR3 coding sequence is TGCGCCAGCAGCGCCGGGACTAGCGGTAACAATGAGCAGTTCTTC. Protein: CASSAGTSGNNEQFF.

The chain combines TRBV6-5 with TRBJ2-2, with TRBD2 identical over 14 bases. Germline V gives CDR1 MNHEY, CDR2 SVGAGI. This CDR3 is 15 amino acids long. Losses at the gene ends were 11 bases for V and 7 bases for J; bases not matched to a gene: 9. CDR3 nucleotide sequence: TGTGCCGTTGGACTAGCGGGGGGATCTAGCGGGGAGCTGTTTTTT. It codes for CAVGLAGGSSGELFF.